In this sample, the clone carrying this TCR beta chain turned up many times. Authors' methods: Researchers built a distant-metastasis classifier for papillary thyroid cancer that drew on CDR3 differences across clinicopathological groups. TCRdb re-clonotyped the PCR reads through MiXCR. What appears here as the V and J calls and clone size reflects TCRdb's work, not the paper's. The table has roughly 28,000 clones, 20% to 30% seen once. This entry belongs to a study of metastatic and nonmetastatic thyroid tumors. Study-level information: Peripheral blood and tumor or nodule samples from malignant and benign thyroid patients were compared.

The germline V and J ends were trimmed by 2 bases and 9 bases, with 11 bases remaining between them. The CDR3 has 13 amino acids. The germline V gene encodes CDR1 MGHDK and CDR2 SYGVNS. Patients had received no treatment of any kind before thyroid surgery. This rearrangement joins TRBV25-1 to TRBJ2-1; no definite D call. The clonotype comes from a female donor with papillary thyroid cancer or a benign thyroid nodule (not recorded which). Some clones in this sample may be carry-over from other donors' samples. The sample comprised blood. CDR3 DNA sequence: TGTGCCAGCAGTGAAGGTAGGGTCGCTGAGCAGTTCTTC. Translating gives CASSEGRVAEQFF. The full variable domain, rest sourced from reference TRBV25-1 and TRBJ2-1, is EADIYQTPRYLVIGTGKKITLECSQTMGHDKMYWYQQDPGMELHLIHYSYGVNSTEKGDLSSESTVSRIRTEHFPLTLESARPSHTSQYLCASSEGRVAEQFFGPGTRLTVL.